Listed below are T cell receptor beta chains from one sample, sequenced in a study of cytomegalovirus exposure and HLA in healthy donors. The method was immunoSEQ multiplex PCR; TCRdb's version includes in-frame clones alone and lacks a portion of them. Here the sample spans 95,000 to 100,000 clones, 60% to 75% being singletons. The specimen was PBMCs. All receptors come from a woman between 35 and 50 years old in good health and CMV-seronegative. Each CDR3 is given without its conserved first and last residue. The D gene is left open where the match is weak.

D,V,CDR3
TRBD1,TRBV10-3,ATQDRGSSGNIQY
TRBD2,TRBV5-1,ASSGTSSPTGELF
.,TRBV11-2,ASSLPNEQF
.,TRBV4-2,ASSQDRETQY
TRBD1,TRBV30,AWTPDRAAGNTIY
TRBD1,TRBV27,ASSPLTTGEEQY
TRBD1,TRBV27,ASRPAPGQSYEQY
TRBD1,TRBV6-1,ASTVGQDYEQY
.,TRBV5-1,ASSLVQNTGELF
.,TRBV21-1,ASSKVYGRGSGNTIY
TRBD2,TRBV11-2,ASSSGLAGGSTDTQY
TRBD2,TRBV6-6,ASSYPGTSVETQY
.,TRBV7-3,ASKGAGANVLT
TRBD1,TRBV13,ASNKQGQETQY
TRBD1,TRBV2,ASNRQGVGYEQY
TRBD2,TRBV5-1,ASSLGLAANTGELF
.,TRBV11-2,ASSFVGRRGSPLH
.,TRBV19,ASKLRSTSSYNEQF
TRBD2,TRBV27,ASSLEDHSGRSHEQY